A selection of T cell receptor beta chains follows, all from one sample in a study of OX40 agonist ivuxolimab in advanced cancers. The data were produced by immunoSEQ multiplex PCR, yet TCRdb's version contains in-frame clones alone and is incomplete. The repertoire holds about 93,000 clones, with around 90% as singletons. The sequencing here drew on CD4+ or CD8+ T cells sorted from blood, taken in a trial of the OX40 agonist ivuxolimab. These receptors originate from an adult with an advanced solid tumor such as melanoma, head and neck, liver or kidney cancer. CDR3s include the opening cysteine and the closing phenylalanine or tryptophan. Each record gives: CDR3 length, D gene, V gene, J gene, CDR3 protein, CDR3 DNA. A D gene is named only where the DNA matches it firmly.

length: 15; D: TRBD1; V: TRBV2; J: TRBJ2-7; CDR3: CASSPTGTGVGEQYF; DNA: TGTGCCAGCAGCCCGACCGGGACAGGGGTCGGCGAGCAGTACTTC
length: 14; D: -; V: TRBV5-4; J: TRBJ1-2; CDR3: CASSLVEQGYGYTF; DNA: TGTGCCAGCAGCTTGGTGGAGCAGGGCTATGGCTACACCTTC
length: 16; D: TRBD1; V: TRBV4-2; J: TRBJ1-4; CDR3: CASSRDRGQGGEKLFF; DNA: TGTGCCAGCAGCCGAGATAGGGGACAGGGAGGGGAAAAACTGTTTTTT
length: 16; D: -; V: TRBV11-2; J: TRBJ1-4; CDR3: CASSFDRRQGNEKLFF; DNA: TGTGCCAGCAGCTTTGACAGACGCCAGGGTAATGAAAAACTGTTTTTT
length: 13; D: TRBD1; V: TRBV6-5; J: TRBJ1-2; CDR3: CASSWDRGYGYTF; DNA: TGTGCCAGCAGTTGGGACAGGGGCTATGGCTACACCTTC
length: 13; D: -; V: TRBV4-1; J: TRBJ2-7; CDR3: CASSPERLYEQYF; DNA: TGCGCCAGCAGCCCCGAGCGTTTGTACGAGCAGTACTTC
length: 16; D: -; V: TRBV4-2; J: TRBJ1-2; CDR3: CASSQAQSGTPYGYTF; DNA: TGTGCCAGCAGCCAAGCCCAATCCGGGACTCCTTATGGCTACACCTTC
length: 14; D: -; V: TRBV7-9; J: TRBJ1-1; CDR3: CASSKETSNTEAFF; DNA: TGTGCCAGCAGCAAAGAGACATCGAACACTGAAGCTTTCTTT
length: 13; D: -; V: TRBV6-5; J: TRBJ1-5; CDR3: CASSYSRNQPQHF; DNA: TGTGCCAGCAGTTACTCGAGGAATCAGCCCCAGCATTTT
length: 14; D: -; V: TRBV5-1; J: TRBJ1-1; CDR3: CASSLVAGTTEAFF; DNA: TGCGCCAGCAGCTTGGTGGCAGGGACCACTGAAGCTTTCTTT
length: 15; D: TRBD2; V: TRBV9; J: TRBJ2-1; CDR3: CASTETGGPYNEQFF; DNA: TGTGCCAGCACCGAAACGGGGGGGCCCTACAATGAGCAGTTCTTC
length: 16; D: -; V: TRBV9; J: TRBJ1-3; CDR3: CASSVGREGSGNTIYF; DNA: TGTGCCAGCAGCGTAGGCCGGGAGGGCTCTGGAAACACCATATATTTT
length: 15; D: TRBD1; V: TRBV19; J: TRBJ2-7; CDR3: CASSIDPDRGYEQYF; DNA: TGTGCCAGTAGTATAGATCCCGACAGGGGCTACGAGCAGTACTTC
length: 13; D: -; V: TRBV6-5; J: TRBJ2-5; CDR3: CASSSGPRETQYF; DNA: TGTGCCAGCAGTTCGGGGCCGAGGGAGACCCAGTACTTC